A selection of T cell receptor beta chains follows, all from one sample in a study of T cell repertoires in cytomegalovirus infection. Each CDR3 protein is one row after TCRdb ran MiXCR on the reads. This table holds some 800,000 distinct CDR3 sequences, around a third found once. What these receptors recognize is not known. The material was cultured CD8+ T cells from PBMCs, obtained from culture after CMV antigen stimulation. Every receptor here comes from a human donor in good health (CMV status not recorded). Some clones in this sample may be carry-over from other donors' samples. The CDR3 runs from the conserved cysteine through the conserved F or W. Fields, in order: V gene, CDR3 length, CDR3 protein.

TRBV6-5 | 14 | CASSYLGRVETQYF
TRBV28 | 16 | CASSYYRQGGWGEQYF
TRBV29-1 | 11 | CSSEAGGGYTF
TRBV12-3/TRBV12-4 | 14 | CASSSRDTSYEQYF
TRBV19 | 15 | CASIQGARLNTEAFF
TRBV15 | 15 | CATSTSSTGSDTQYF
TRBV10-2 | 15 | CASSERGAYYNEQFF
TRBV12-3/TRBV12-4 | 12 | CASSMGIQPQHF
TRBV7-9 | 16 | CASSPPTGGEGYGYTF
TRBV19 | 15 | CASSIGRGPVNEQFF
TRBV7-8 | 13 | CASSYGGAGGYTF
TRBV6-5 | 15 | CASREGQLSSYEQYF
TRBV3-1 | 15 | CASSQDSDSNQPQHF
TRBV27 | 17 | CASSITWWASGEDTQYF
TRBV5-1 | 16 | CASSPGTGATNEKLFF
TRBV27 | 15 | CASREMAGVTDTQYF
TRBV27 | 13 | CASSRGAAYGYTF
TRBV10-3 | 16 | CAISEAGQGMDETQYF